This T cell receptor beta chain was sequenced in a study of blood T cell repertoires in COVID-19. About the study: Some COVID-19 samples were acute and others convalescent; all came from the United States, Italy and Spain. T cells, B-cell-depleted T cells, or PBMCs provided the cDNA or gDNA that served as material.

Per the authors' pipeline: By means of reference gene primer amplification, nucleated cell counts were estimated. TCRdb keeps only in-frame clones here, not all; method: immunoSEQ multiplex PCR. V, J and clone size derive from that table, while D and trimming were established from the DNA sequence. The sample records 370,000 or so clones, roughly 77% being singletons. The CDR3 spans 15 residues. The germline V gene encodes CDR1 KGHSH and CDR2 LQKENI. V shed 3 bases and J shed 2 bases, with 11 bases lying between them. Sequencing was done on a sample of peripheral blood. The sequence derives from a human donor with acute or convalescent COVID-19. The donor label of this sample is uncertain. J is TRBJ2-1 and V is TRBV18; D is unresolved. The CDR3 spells CASSPSDKAYNEQFF. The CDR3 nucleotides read TGTGCCAGCTCACCCAGTGATAAAGCCTACAATGAGCAGTTCTTC.